These 30 T cell receptor beta chains came from one sample sequenced in a study of T cells in lung cancer brain metastases. The table came from immunoSEQ multiplex PCR; TCRdb's copy has only in-frame clones and leaves some out. The sample has 4,500 to 5,000 clones, over 75% seen once. Sequencing input: tumor tissue from the primary lung tumor. The receptors derive from a man aged 50 to 60 with non-small cell lung cancer.

V usage is TRBV7-6 and J usage is TRBJ1-1; D unresolved. V was pared by 5 bases and J by 1 base, with 8 bases between. The CDR3 has 13 residues. Germline lookup yields CDR1 SGHVS and CDR2 FNYEAQ. CDR3 nucleotides: TGTGCCAGCAGCGCGACACAGAACACTGAAGCTTTCTTT. Translation gives CASSATQNTEAFF.

The chain employs TRBV7-2 and TRBJ1-1; a possible D gene is TRBD1 (6 bases). The germline V gene encodes CDR1 SGHTA and CDR2 FQGNSA. V lost 1 base and J lost 3, with 9 bases in between. This CDR3 spans 14 amino acids. The CDR3 DNA reads as TGTGCCAGCAGCTTAGAGTCAGGGGACACTGAAGCTTTCTTT. Encoded protein: CASSLESGDTEAFF.

The chain is built from TRBV5-1 and TRBJ2-5; no reliable D call. The CDR3 contains 16 residues. Germline-derived CDR1 and CDR2 are SGHRS and YFSETQ. Trimming removed 5 bases at V and 2 bases at J, with 19 bases between. CDR3 bases: TGCGCCAGCAGGGCGAGCAGCGCGAGCAATCAAGAGACCCAGTACTTC. Amino acid sequence: CASRASSASNQETQYF.

V gene TRBV4-2 combines with J gene TRBJ1-1; D gene unclear. The CDR3 contains 13 residues. V lost 1 base to trimming and J lost 7 bases, with 10 bases between them. Germline assignment: CDR1 LGHNA and CDR2 YNFKEQ. The CDR3 nucleotides read TGTGCCAGCAGCCAAGTTAAGATCGGTGAAGCTTTCTTT. Protein: CASSQVKIGEAFF.

This rearrangement joins TRBV19 to TRBJ2-2, with 16 bases lining up with TRBD2. CDR3 length: 16 amino acids. V lost 3 bases and J lost 10; bases outside the gene matches: 5. Per the germline V gene, CDR1 is LNHDA and CDR2 is SQIVND (reference sequence). The CDR3 here is CASSMGTSGRAEELFF. The CDR3 DNA reads TGTGCCAGTAGTATGGGGACTAGCGGGAGGGCCGAGGAGCTGTTTTTT.

CDR3 nucleotide sequence: TGTGCCAGCAGCCCGGGACGGAACACCGGGGAGCTGTTTTTT. Protein sequence: CASSPGRNTGELFF. The chain carries TRBV5-4 and TRBJ2-2; perhaps D is TRBD1 or TRBD2 (5 bases each). Germline lookup yields CDR1 SGHNT and CDR2 YYREEE (reference sequence). This CDR3 has 14 amino acids. V shed 4 bases and J shed 1 base, with 8 bases lying between them.

The gene calls are TRBV15 and TRBJ2-1; 9 positions match TRBD1. This CDR3 contains 14 residues. Per the germline V gene, CDR1 is LNHNV and CDR2 is YYDKDF (reference sequence). The trim removed 1 base at V and 9 bases at J, leaving 4 bases unmatched. CDR3 coding DNA: TGTGCCACCAGCAGAGCCGGGACAGGGATTGAGCAGTTCTTC. This gives the protein CATSRAGTGIEQFF.

This clone came up a few times. The V and J genes are TRBV25-1 and TRBJ1-1; TRBD1 matches 9 bases. With 8 bases clipped from V and 4 bases from J, the junction kept 2 bases outside the gene matches. This CDR3 contains 12 residues. From germline, CDR1 is MGHDK and CDR2 SYGVNS. This chain's CDR3 is CASGQGFTEAFF. CDR3 bases: TGTGCCAGCGGACAGGGGTTCACTGAAGCTTTCTTT.

The rearrangement joins TRBV6-5 to TRBJ1-5; D may be TRBD1 (6 bases). The CDR3 runs to 15 residues. Germline-derived CDR1 and CDR2 are MNHEY and SVGAGI. The V gene lost 6 bases and the J gene lost 0 bases, with 12 bases spanning the gap. CDR3 nucleotide sequence: TGTGCCAGCAGGATCTCGGACAGTAGCAATCAGCCCCAGCATTTT. Translation: CASRISDSSNQPQHF.

The chain joins TRBV2 to TRBJ2-5; possibly TRBD1 for D (6 bases). Germline CDR1 and CDR2: SNHLY and FYNNEI. Trimming shortened V by 1 base and J by 2 bases, and 17 bases separated the two germline ends. CDR3 length: 17 amino acids. The CDR3 sequence is CASSEGVRARGQETQYF. The CDR3 DNA reads as TGTGCCAGCAGTGAAGGGGTGCGGGCCAGGGGACAAGAGACCCAGTACTTC.

This chain links TRBV6-6 with TRBJ1-1; a weak D match, TRBD1 (5 bases). The CDR3 length is 13 residues. CDR1 and CDR2 (germline): MNHNY, SVGAGI (reference sequence). Trimming stripped 10 bases from V and 0 bases from J, with 12 bases between. CDR3 residues: CATSTRVNTEAFF. CDR3 sequence (DNA): TGTGCCACCAGCACCAGGGTGAACACTGAAGCTTTCTTT.

The rearrangement uses TRBV25-1 and TRBJ2-5; the D is unclear. The V gene's germline CDR1 is MGHDK and CDR2 SYGVNS. With 4 bases removed from V and 5 bases from J, the gap between germline ends came to 17 bases. This CDR3 has 15 residues. In DNA form, the CDR3 reads TGTGCCAGCAGTGTCCGAGGTGGGATAACGGAGACCCAGTACTTC. This gives the protein CASSVRGGITETQYF.

The V gene is TRBV5-4, the J gene TRBJ2-3; TRBD2 aligns across 7 bases. CDR1 is SGHNT and CDR2 is YYREEE in the germline V gene (reference sequence). The CDR3 is 15 residues long. The V gene end was trimmed by 2 bases and the J gene end by 3 bases; junction bases not matched to a gene: 6. In DNA, the CDR3 is TGTGCCAGCAGCTTCCAAAGGGGAGGGACAGATACGCAGTATTTT. It specifies CASSFQRGGTDTQYF.

The rearrangement joins TRBV2 to TRBJ2-3; 7 positions agree with TRBD2. This CDR3 region has 14 residues. Germline assignment: CDR1 SNHLY and CDR2 FYNNEI. V shed 7 bases, J shed 1 base, and the junction held 5 bases outside the gene matches. Written as DNA, the CDR3 is TGTGCCAGCAAGGGAGGGATAGGCACAGATACGCAGTATTTT. Amino acids: CASKGGIGTDTQYF.

The chain has TRBV2 and TRBJ1-4; unclear D gene. Trimming stripped 5 bases from V and 7 bases from J, with 8 bases between. This CDR3 is 12 amino acids long. Germline V gene sequence: CDR1 SNHLY, CDR2 FYNNEI. The CDR3: CASSRSSEKLFF. The CDR3 nucleotides read TGTGCCAGCAGTCGGAGTAGTGAAAAACTGTTTTTT.

This chain joins TRBV5-4 and TRBJ2-7; D possibly corresponds to TRBD2 (6 bases). The CDR3 sequence is 12 residues long. Trimming shortened V by 2 bases and J by 12 bases, and 15 bases separated the two germline ends. Germline V lookup: CDR1 SGHNT, CDR2 YYREEE (reference sequence). The CDR3 DNA sequence: TGTGCCAGCAGCTTTGATCGGGGGACGTGGTACTTC. Translated: CASSFDRGTWYF. Supplemented by reference TRBV5-4 and TRBJ2-7, the full variable domain reads ETGVTQSPTHLIKTRGQQVTLRCSSQSGHNTVSWYQQALGQGPQFIFQYYREEENGRGNFPPRFSGLQFPNYSSELNVNALELDDSALYLCASSFDRGTWYFGPGTRLTVT.

The V call is TRBV19, the J call TRBJ1-3; 8 positions agree with TRBD1. CDR1 and CDR2 from the germline V gene are LNHDA and SQIVND (reference sequence). The ends lost 5 bases at V and 3 bases at J; junction bases unmatched: 12. CDR3 size: 17 residues. The CDR3 spells CASSETGQVYDGNTIYF. The DNA for the CDR3 is TGTGCCAGTAGTGAAACGGGACAGGTCTATGATGGAAACACCATATATTTT.

The count of this clone is one. This chain links TRBV9 with TRBJ1-2; TRBD1 agrees at 7 bases. Germline assignment: CDR1 SGDLS and CDR2 YYNGEE. The ends lost 3 bases at V and 4 bases at J; junction bases unmatched: 12. This CDR3 spans 16 amino acids. The CDR3 bases are TGTGCCAGCAGCGGGGGGCTTACAGGGGAGGGCTATGGCTACACCTTC. It is translated as CASSGGLTGEGYGYTF.

The chain carries TRBV9 and TRBJ2-7; TRBD1 agrees at 9 bases. Germline V gene lookup returns CDR1 SGDLS and CDR2 YYNGEE. CDR3 length: 14 amino acids. J lost 3 bases, V lost 4 bases, and 5 bases had no gene match. The CDR3 sequence is CASSPPGQGYEQYF. The DNA of the CDR3 is TGTGCCAGCAGCCCCCCGGGACAGGGCTACGAGCAGTACTTC.

With regard to this clone: Other DNA sequences within the sample encode an identical CDR3. This rearrangement joins TRBV7-9 to TRBJ1-5; 10 bases line up with TRBD1. The germline V gene has CDR1 SEHNR and CDR2 FQNEAQ (reference sequence). V lost 1 base to trimming and J lost 7 bases; unmatched junction nucleotides: 4. This CDR3 is built from 15 residues. The CDR3 is CASSLGGQGPQPQHF. The CDR3 nucleotides are TGTGCCAGCAGCTTAGGGGGACAGGGGCCCCAGCCCCAGCATTTT.

The chain combines TRBV19 with TRBJ2-3; no reliable D call. Germline lookup yields CDR1 LNHDA and CDR2 SQIVND (reference sequence). The CDR3 runs 13 residues. Trimming removed 6 bases from V and 0 bases from J, with 7 bases in between. The CDR3 bases are TGTGCCAGTAGGGCGACTAGCACAGATACGCAGTATTTT. It is translated as CASRATSTDTQYF.

CDR3 coding DNA: TGTGCCTGGAGTCGCGGTGCAAACACCATATATTTT. Its translation is CAWSRGANTIYF. The rearrangement links TRBV30 to TRBJ1-3; D is undetermined. This CDR3 has 12 amino acids. Deletions cut 2 bases from V and 6 bases from J, with 8 bases between. CDR1 and CDR2 from the germline V gene are GTSNPN and SVGIG (reference sequence). Using reference TRBV30 and TRBJ1-3 for the parts outside the CDR3, the full variable domain is SQTIHQWPATLVQPVGSPLSLECTVEGTSNPNLYWYRQAAGRGLQLLFYSVGIGQISSEVPQNLSASRPQDRQFILSSKKLLLSDSGFYLCAWSRGANTIYFGEGSWLTVV.

The V call is TRBV5-5, the J call TRBJ1-1; TRBD1 aligns across 7 bases. The CDR3 length is 14 residues. Losses at the gene ends were 5 bases for V and 4 bases for J; bases not matched to a gene: 8. Per the germline V gene, CDR1 is SGHKS and CDR2 is YYEKEE (reference sequence). The CDR3 DNA reads as TGTGCCAGCAGATACGGACAGGATGCCACTGAAGCTTTCTTT. It is translated as CASRYGQDATEAFF.

The J gene is TRBJ2-6, the V gene TRBV6-1; no firm D call. Germline V lookup: CDR1 MNHNS, CDR2 SASEGT. Trimming cost V 6 bases and J 2 bases, with 5 bases left between them. CDR3 length equals 13 residues. CDR3 protein: CASRGTGANVLTF. The CDR3 nucleotides read TGTGCCAGCAGAGGTACTGGGGCCAACGTCCTGACTTTC.

The chain is built from TRBV9 and TRBJ2-6; the D is unclear. V was cut by 4 bases and J by 2 bases, with 7 bases left in between. This CDR3 has 14 residues. Germline CDR1 is SGDLS and CDR2 is YYNGEE. For the CDR3, the DNA is TGTGCCAGCAGCTACCTAGCTGGGGCCAACGTCCTGACTTTC. This translates into CASSYLAGANVLTF.

A word on this clone: This CDR3 is also generated by other DNA sequences in the sample. The DNA for the CDR3 is TGTGCCAGCAGTGTATTAGCGGGAGTCAGCACAGATACGCAGTATTTT. It encodes CASSVLAGVSTDTQYF. The chain combines TRBV9 with TRBJ2-3, with TRBD2 matching over 9 bases. Per germline, CDR1 SGDLS and CDR2 YYNGEE. The CDR3 extends over 16 amino acids. V shed 5 bases, J shed 0 bases, and the junction held 7 bases outside the gene matches.

A remark on this clone: Other DNA variants within this sample encode the same CDR3. The gene calls are TRBV6-6 and TRBJ2-2, with TRBD2 matching over 9 bases. Germline CDR1 reads MNHNY; CDR2 reads SVGAGI (reference sequence). The CDR3 has 16 amino acids. V dropped 7 bases and J dropped 4; count of bases not matched to a gene: 10. The chain's CDR3 is CASNPLAGVVTGELFF. The CDR3 DNA is TGTGCCAGCAACCCATTAGCGGGAGTTGTCACCGGGGAGCTGTTTTTT.

The V call is TRBV5-1, the J call TRBJ2-5, with 13 positions matching TRBD2. The germline CDR1 and CDR2 sequences are SGHRS and YFSETQ. V trimming: 0 bases; J trimming: 6 bases; junction bases outside the gene matches: 8. There are 17 residues in the CDR3. DNA of the CDR3: TGCGCCAGCAGCTTGGGGACTAGCGGGAGCCCCCTACAGACCCAGTACTTC. It specifies CASSLGTSGSPLQTQYF. The full variable domain, with the rest looked up from reference TRBV5-1 and TRBJ2-5, is KAGVTQTPRYLIKTRGQQVTLSCSPISGHRSVSWYQQTPGQGLQFLFEYFSETQRNKGNFPGRFSGRQFSNSRSEMNVSTLELGDSALYLCASSLGTSGSPLQTQYFGPGTRLLVL.

This clone has just one count. The chain employs TRBV5-1 and TRBJ2-2; 9 nucleotides match TRBD1. J gave up 6 bases and V 0 bases, and 3 bases lay outside the gene matches. The CDR3 consists of 15 residues. CDR1 is SGHRS, CDR2 YFSETQ, per germline. CDR3 DNA: TGCGCCAGCAGCTTGGCACAGGGGGCCGCCGGGGAGCTGTTTTTT. Protein: CASSLAQGAAGELFF.

Details on this clone: One junction end does not reproduce the germline sequence, and a read error may be involved. J is TRBJ2-2 and V is TRBV7-7; 9 bases map to TRBD2. The V gene's germline CDR1 is SSHAT and CDR2 FNYEAQ (reference sequence). This CDR3 is 16 amino acids long. As DNA, the CDR3 is TGTGCTAGCAGCTTAGGGGCTAGCGGGAATACCGGGGAGCTGTTTTTT. This gives the protein CASSLGASGNTGELFF. Drawing the rest from reference TRBV7-7 and TRBJ2-2, the complete variable domain is GAGVSQSPRYKVTKRGQDVTLRCDPISSHATLYWYQQALGQGPEFLTYFNYEAQPDKSGLPSDRFSAERPEGSISTLTIQRTEQRDSAMYRCASSLGASGNTGELFFGEGSRLTVL.